A single sample gave rise to the 21 T cell receptor beta chains below, sequenced in a study of blood T cell repertoires in COVID-19. Clones were read by immunoSEQ multiplex PCR, and TCRdb kept only the in-frame ones, dropping some. The table has about 200,000 clones, about 90% seen once. The sample taken for sequencing was PBMCs or T cells enriched from blood (not recorded which). The receptors were gathered from a woman aged 25 to 39 with acute COVID-19.

This clone was seen a few times. V is TRBV19 and J is TRBJ1-4, with TRBD1 matching over 9 bases. V dropped 6 bases and J dropped 8; count of bases not matched to a gene: 10. This CDR3 is built from 15 residues. CDR1 is LNHDA and CDR2 is SQIVND in the germline V gene (reference sequence). This chain's CDR3 is CASSGTRTGEEKLFF. For the CDR3, the DNA is TGTGCCAGTAGCGGCACCCGGACAGGGGAAGAAAAACTGTTTTTT.

This chain links TRBV6-5 with TRBJ2-2; 9 bases agree with TRBD2. This CDR3 is 16 amino acids long. After removal of 0 bases from V and 4 bases from J, the junction contained 3 bases not matched to a gene. Germline loops: CDR1 MNHEY, CDR2 SVGAGI. The CDR3 DNA is TGTGCCAGCAGTTACTCAAGGACTAGCGTCACCGGGGAGCTGTTTTTT. Residues: CASSYSRTSVTGELFF.

The V call is TRBV11-2, the J call TRBJ1-1; the D gene is possibly TRBD1 (6 bases). From germline, CDR1 is SGHAT and CDR2 FQNNGV. The CDR3 sequence is 15 residues long. V shed 5 bases and J shed 2 bases, with 15 bases lying between them. The CDR3 DNA reads TGTGCCAGCAGCACGACAGGACGAACCAACACTGAAGCTTTCTTT. Amino acids: CASSTTGRTNTEAFF.

The sample holds one count of this clone. J is TRBJ1-1 and V is TRBV4-1; 8 bases are shared with TRBD1. Trimming removed 4 bases from V and 1 base from J; junction bases left unmatched: 2. Germline V gene data show CDR1 as MGHRA and CDR2 as YSYEKL. CDR3 length: 14 amino acids. The CDR3 DNA is TGCGCCAGCAGCCCGGGACAGGAGAACACTGAAGCTTTCTTT. Its protein product is CASSPGQENTEAFF.

CDR3 bases: TGTGCCAGCAGCTTCCGGACTAGCGGGGGTAGAATCACAGATACGCAGTATTTT. Translated: CASSFRTSGGRITDTQYF. This chain links TRBV7-2 with TRBJ2-3, with 13 bases matching TRBD2. The CDR3 loop spans 18 amino acids. CDR1 is SGHTA, CDR2 FQGNSA, per germline. V was clipped by 3 bases and J by 2 bases; unmatched bases: 8.

V usage is TRBV7-2 and J usage is TRBJ2-7; D is unresolved. The length of the CDR3 is 13 residues. Germline loops: CDR1 SGHTA, CDR2 FQGNSA. V was clipped by 3 bases and J by 1 base, with 7 bases between them. The CDR3 loop reads CASSFRTSYEQYF. CDR3 DNA sequence: TGTGCCAGCAGCTTTAGAACTTCCTACGAGCAGTACTTC.

The chain carries TRBV7-2 and TRBJ2-7; possible D gene TRBD2, 5 bases. The CDR3 extends over 12 amino acids. The germline V gene encodes CDR1 SGHTA and CDR2 FQGNSA. V lost 4 bases and J lost 4, with 8 bases in between. The CDR3 here is CASSSLVYEQYF. The CDR3 DNA reads as TGTGCCAGCAGCTCACTAGTTTACGAGCAGTACTTC.

To note about this clone: Different DNA sequences within this sample yield the same CDR3. The chain uses TRBV27 and TRBJ2-7; 11 nucleotides agree with TRBD1. The CDR3 spans 14 residues. The J segment lost 6 bases and the V segment lost 2 bases, leaving 3 bases of the junction unmatched. From germline, CDR1 is MNHEY and CDR2 SMNVEV (reference sequence). The CDR3 bases are TGTGCCAGCAGTTTAGGACAGGGGGCCGGCGAGCAGTACTTC. Translation: CASSLGQGAGEQYF.

The CDR3 here is CASRDGTRGDTQYF. DNA for the CDR3: TGTGCCAGCAGGGATGGGACTAGAGGAGATACGCAGTATTTT. The chain employs TRBV6-5 and TRBJ2-3; 8 nucleotides line up with TRBD2. Germline CDR1 MNHEY, CDR2 SVGAGI. CDR3 length: 14 residues. J was trimmed by 5 bases and V by 6 bases; bases with no gene match: 7.

This rearrangement joins TRBV30 to TRBJ1-5, with TRBD1 identical over 8 bases. CDR3 length equals 16 residues. Unmatched junction bases numbered 11, after V lost 2 bases and J lost 5 bases. Germline CDR1 GTSNPN, CDR2 SVGIG (reference sequence). The CDR3 loop is CAWSYADRGFDQPQHF. Here the CDR3 DNA reads TGTGCCTGGAGTTATGCAGACAGGGGATTTGATCAGCCCCAGCATTTT. Supplemented by reference TRBV30 and TRBJ1-5, the full variable domain reads SQTIHQWPATLVQPVGSPLSLECTVEGTSNPNLYWYRQAAGRGLQLLFYSVGIGQISSEVPQNLSASRPQDRQFILSSKKLLLSDSGFYLCAWSYADRGFDQPQHFGDGTRLSIL.

The gene calls are TRBV24-1 and TRBJ2-5, with D maybe TRBD1 (7 bases). This CDR3 has 16 amino acids. Trimming stripped 5 bases from V and 4 bases from J, with 19 bases between. Germline V gene lookup returns CDR1 KGHDR and CDR2 SFDVKD. CDR3 sequence (DNA): TGTGCCACCAGTGCCCCGAGCATCCAGGGGGGAGAGACCCAGTACTTC. Translation: CATSAPSIQGGETQYF.

V and J are TRBV27 and TRBJ2-3, with D possibly being TRBD2 (6 bases). Germline V CDR1 and CDR2: MNHEY, SMNVEV (reference sequence). CDR3 length: 14 amino acids. The V end was cut by 8 bases, the J end by 1 base, with 13 bases between. In DNA form, the CDR3 reads TGTGCCAGCGGGCGGGAAGGGGGCACAGATACGCAGTATTTT. Translation: CASGREGGTDTQYF.

The chain combines TRBV2 with TRBJ1-3; D not resolved. Germline V CDR1 and CDR2: SNHLY, FYNNEI. CDR3 length: 13 residues. V gave up 6 bases and J gave up 4 bases, with 10 bases separating them. CDR3 DNA: TGTGCCAGCAGCGGGATAGAGGGAAACACCATATATTTT. It yields the protein CASSGIEGNTIYF.

The table lists this clone with a few counts. CDR3 coding DNA: TGTGCCAGCAGCTTAGTTCAGGGGGCAGCTGGAAACACCATATATTTT. This encodes CASSLVQGAAGNTIYF. The rearrangement links TRBV11-2 to TRBJ1-3, with 8 bases fitting TRBD1. Per germline, CDR1 SGHAT and CDR2 FQNNGV. The ends lost 1 base at V and 2 bases at J; junction bases unmatched: 4. CDR3 length: 16 amino acids.

This clone was picked up one time. This chain joins TRBV10-3 and TRBJ2-5; 12 bases fit TRBD2. Germline trimming cut 4 bases from V and 6 bases from J; bases unmatched to any gene: 3. The CDR3 totals 14 residues. Germline values: CDR1 ENHRY, CDR2 SYGVKD. The CDR3 loop is CAISGLAGVQTQYF. CDR3 DNA sequence: TGTGCCATCAGTGGACTAGCGGGGGTGCAGACCCAGTACTTC.

The genes are TRBV25-1 and TRBJ2-1; TRBD2 agrees at 10 bases. Germline-derived CDR1 and CDR2 are MGHDK and SYGVNS. CDR3 length: 16 amino acids. Germline trimming cut 3 bases from V and 2 bases from J; bases unmatched to any gene: 4. The CDR3 spells CASSEGTSGTYNEQFF. The CDR3 bases are TGTGCCAGCAGTGAGGGCACTAGCGGGACCTACAATGAGCAGTTCTTC.

The chain is built from TRBV27 and TRBJ1-1, with D possibly matching TRBD1 (5 bases). CDR1 and CDR2 (germline): MNHEY, SMNVEV (reference sequence). Trimming removed 5 bases from V and 1 base from J, with 14 bases in between. The CDR3 length is 15 residues. For the CDR3, the DNA is TGTGCCAGCAGTCCCCGGGTCAGGGCGAACACTGAAGCTTTCTTT. Amino acid sequence: CASSPRVRANTEAFF.

The rearrangement uses TRBV3-1 (or the pseudogene TRBV3-2) and TRBJ2-7; TRBD1 matches at 8 bases. CDR1 and CDR2 from the germline V gene are LGHDT and YNNKEL (reference sequence). V lost 4 bases, J lost 5 bases, and 16 bases stayed unmatched. There are 17 residues in the CDR3. The CDR3 loop is CASSPLIRQGPQDEQYF. Written as DNA, the CDR3 is TGTGCCAGCAGCCCACTGATCAGACAGGGGCCGCAGGACGAGCAGTACTTC.

This chain links TRBV4-3 with TRBJ2-5, with D unclear. CDR1 is LGHNA, CDR2 YSLEER, per germline. The CDR3 length is 16 residues. Trimming cost V 0 bases and J 1 base, with 12 bases left between them. This CDR3 is CASSQDWVGFQETQYF. The CDR3 coding sequence is TGCGCCAGCAGCCAAGATTGGGTCGGGTTCCAAGAGACCCAGTACTTC.

This clone was recorded a few times. This chain joins TRBV5-1 and TRBJ1-4; TRBD1 matches at 7 bases. Germline CDR1 reads SGHRS; CDR2 reads YFSETQ. Germline trimming cut 4 bases from V and 4 bases from J; bases unmatched to any gene: 4. The CDR3 consists of 14 residues. Here the CDR3 reads CASSAGTVNEKLFF. DNA of the CDR3: TGCGCCAGCAGCGCCGGGACAGTTAATGAAAAACTGTTTTTT. Using reference TRBV5-1 and TRBJ1-4 for the parts outside the CDR3, the full variable domain is KAGVTQTPRYLIKTRGQQVTLSCSPISGHRSVSWYQQTPGQGLQFLFEYFSETQRNKGNFPGRFSGRQFSNSRSEMNVSTLELGDSALYLCASSAGTVNEKLFFGSGTQLSVL.

The chain is built from TRBV19 and TRBJ2-2, with TRBD1 identical over 11 bases. The CDR3 is made up of 20 amino acids. Germline CDR1 LNHDA, CDR2 SQIVND (reference sequence). The J segment lost 6 bases and the V segment lost 4 bases, leaving 19 bases of the junction unmatched. CDR3 sequence reads: CASSSRDRGSPGGFPGELFF. CDR3 sequence (DNA): TGTGCCAGTAGTAGCCGGGACAGGGGGTCGCCCGGTGGTTTCCCCGGGGAGCTGTTTTTT.